The 27 T cell receptor beta chains presented below share a single source sample, sequenced in a study of cytomegalovirus exposure and HLA in healthy donors. TCRdb's copy holds only in-frame clones and misses some; the assay was immunoSEQ multiplex PCR. The sample gives about 69,000 clones, around 93% of which show up once; more than 0.9% is in the top ten. Sequencing used PBMCs. The receptors stem from a young woman in good health and CMV-seronegative.

The chain couples TRBV19 to TRBJ2-7, with TRBD1 matching over 11 bases. Trimming took 1 base from V and 6 from J; bases not matched to a gene: 11. CDR3 length equals 17 residues. Germline CDR1 is LNHDA and CDR2 is SQIVND (reference sequence). CDR3 DNA: TGTGCCAGTAGTATAGGTTTGGATTGGACAGGGGGCCGCGAGCAGTACTTC. This gives the protein CASSIGLDWTGGREQYF.

V is TRBV27 and J is TRBJ2-7, with D possibly matching TRBD1 (5 bases). The CDR3 runs to 14 residues. The germline V gene has CDR1 MNHEY and CDR2 SMNVEV (reference sequence). V was pared by 3 bases and J by 1 base, with 10 bases between. The chain's CDR3 is CASSFVAGSYEQYF. The CDR3 nucleotides are TGTGCCAGCAGTTTCGTGGCAGGGTCCTACGAGCAGTACTTC.

The rearrangement links TRBV10-2 to TRBJ2-2; a possible D gene is TRBD2 (6 bases). Germline-derived CDR1 and CDR2 are WSHSY and SAAADI. Deletions cut 3 bases from V and 5 bases from J, with 13 bases between. This CDR3 has 15 amino acids. CDR3 loop: CASSDYGSGTGELFF. Here the CDR3 DNA reads TGCGCCAGCAGTGATTACGGGAGTGGGACCGGGGAGCTGTTTTTT.

V usage is TRBV27 and J usage is TRBJ2-1, with TRBD2 matching over 16 bases. Germline-derived CDR1 and CDR2 are MNHEY and SMNVEV (reference sequence). This CDR3 has 20 residues. V lost 2 bases and J lost 3; bases outside the gene matches: 10. The CDR3 region has the DNA TGTGCCAGCAGTTTACCCCCGGGACTAGCGGGGGGGCCGTACTACAATGAGCAGTTCTTC. It specifies CASSLPPGLAGGPYYNEQFF.

V and J are TRBV2 and TRBJ1-6; 9 nucleotides match TRBD1. With V trimmed by 11 bases and J by 8 bases, 7 bases remained unmatched. The germline V gene encodes CDR1 SNHLY and CDR2 FYNNEI. The CDR3 has 13 residues. The CDR3 DNA sequence: TGTGCCTGTAACCGGGACAGGGATTCACCCCTCCACTTT. This gives the protein CACNRDRDSPLHF.

J is TRBJ1-2 and V is TRBV28, with D maybe TRBD1 (5 bases). Germline CDR1 MDHEN, CDR2 SYDVKM. V was pared by 3 bases and J by 3 bases, with 20 bases between. The CDR3 length is 17 residues. The CDR3, as DNA: TGTGCCAGCAGTTTTGGTATGGGGCAGTTTCTTTACTATGGCTACACCTTC. Translation gives CASSFGMGQFLYYGYTF.

The sample holds one count of this clone. The chain couples TRBV2 to TRBJ2-1; possible D gene TRBD2, 6 bases. The CDR3 loop spans 12 amino acids. Germline values: CDR1 SNHLY, CDR2 FYNNEI. Here the CDR3 reads CTGTYSYNEQFF. CDR3 sequence (DNA): TGTACCGGGACTTACTCCTACAATGAGCAGTTCTTC.

This clone showed up just once. This chain uses TRBV7-3 with TRBJ2-2; 10 nucleotides agree with TRBD2. Germline trimming cut 6 bases from V and 7 bases from J; bases unmatched to any gene: 5. Germline-derived CDR1 and CDR2 are SGHTA and FQGTGA. The CDR3 length is 14 residues. CDR3 amino acids: CASSNLAGVGELFF. In DNA form, the CDR3 reads TGTGCCAGCAGTAATCTAGCGGGAGTCGGGGAGCTGTTTTTT.

CDR3 region: CASRKQGSQPQHF. In nucleotides, the CDR3 is TGTGCCAGCAGAAAACAGGGTAGTCAGCCCCAGCATTTT. V is TRBV6-5 and J is TRBJ1-5; D may be TRBD1 (6 bases). The CDR3 is 13 amino acids. Germline CDR1 MNHEY, CDR2 SVGAGI. Between the trimmed V and J ends, which lost 6 bases and 6 bases, there was a span of 12 bases.

The V call is TRBV18, the J call TRBJ1-1; perhaps TRBD1 as D (6 bases). CDR1 and CDR2 from the germline V gene are KGHSH and LQKENI. The CDR3 extends over 16 amino acids. V was cut by 0 bases and J by 0 bases, with 11 bases left in between. The CDR3 spells CASSPPGAYMNTEAFF. The CDR3 nucleotides read TGTGCCAGCTCACCACCGGGGGCGTATATGAACACTGAAGCTTTCTTT.

The V and J genes are TRBV19 and TRBJ1-2; no clear D. This CDR3 is 14 amino acids long. V gave up 5 bases and J gave up 8 bases, with 18 bases separating them. Germline loops: CDR1 LNHDA, CDR2 SQIVND (reference sequence). This CDR3 reads CASSARPPTRGYTF. CDR3 coding DNA: TGTGCCAGTAGTGCCCGTCCCCCTACCAGGGGCTACACCTTC.

This CDR3 is CASSVGLAGERETQYF. DNA for the CDR3: TGTGCCAGCAGCGTTGGACTAGCGGGGGAGAGGGAGACCCAGTACTTC. The J gene is TRBJ2-5, the V gene TRBV9, with 13 bases that match TRBD2. Germline V gene data show CDR1 as SGDLS and CDR2 as YYNGEE. This CDR3 region has 16 residues. V shed 2 bases, J shed 5 bases, and the junction held 6 bases outside the gene matches.

The chain joins TRBV6-6 to TRBJ1-5; no clear D. The CDR3 is made up of 13 amino acids. CDR1 is MNHNY, CDR2 SVGAGI, per germline (reference sequence). The V end was cut by 2 bases, the J end by 1 base, with 3 bases between. CDR3 sequence: CASSYRSNQPQHF. The CDR3 coding sequence is TGTGCCAGCAGTTACCGGAGCAATCAGCCCCAGCATTTT.

This clone occurred once. This chain links TRBV6-4 with TRBJ2-3; unclear D gene. Trimming left V 3 bases short and J 2 bases short, with 6 bases between. The CDR3 is 13 residues long. Germline CDR1 MRHNA, CDR2 SNTAGT. CDR3 amino acids: CASSEGDTDTQYF. CDR3 nucleotide sequence: TGTGCCAGCAGTGAGGGCGACACAGATACGCAGTATTTT.

J is TRBJ2-5 and V is TRBV11-2; 7 positions match TRBD2. Germline V CDR1 and CDR2: SGHAT, FQNNGV. The CDR3 is 15 residues long. Trimming took 3 bases from V and 5 from J; bases not matched to a gene: 9. Here the CDR3 DNA reads TGTGCCAGCAGCTTCAGCCTAGCGGAAGTGGAGACCCAGTACTTC. This gives the protein CASSFSLAEVETQYF.

J is TRBJ2-2 and V is TRBV6-1, with D maybe TRBD2 (6 bases). Germline V gives CDR1 MNHNS, CDR2 SASEGT. The CDR3 has 14 residues. V lost 7 bases to trimming and J lost 6 bases, with 15 bases between them. CDR3 sequence (DNA): TGTGCCAGCAAGGGTACTAGCTCGGCCGGGGAGCTGTTTTTT. Its translation: CASKGTSSAGELFF.

The CDR3 region has the DNA TGTGCCAGTAAGGGGCAGATGAACACCGGGGAGCTGTTTTTT. Residues: CASKGQMNTGELFF. V gene TRBV19 combines with J gene TRBJ2-2, with TRBD1 as a possible D gene (5 bases). Germline CDR1 is LNHDA and CDR2 is SQIVND (reference sequence). Trimming stripped 7 bases from V and 1 base from J, with 10 bases between. The CDR3 length is 14 residues.

A word on this clone: Other DNA sequences within the sample encode an identical CDR3. The chain has TRBV6-6 and TRBJ2-7; 7 positions match TRBD2. Germline CDR1 and CDR2: MNHNY and SVGAGI (reference sequence). The CDR3 is 15 residues long. The J segment lost 0 bases and the V segment lost 2 bases, leaving 4 bases of the junction unmatched. CDR3 residues: CASSYGGGYSYEQYF. The DNA for the CDR3 is TGTGCCAGCAGTTACGGGGGGGGGTACTCCTACGAGCAGTACTTC.

The chain joins TRBV7-3 to TRBJ2-3; the match to TRBD1 covers 8 bases. Germline V gene data show CDR1 as SGHTA and CDR2 as FQGTGA. The CDR3 is 15 residues long. The junction had 4 bases not matched to a gene; V was cut back by 2 bases and J by 3 bases. In DNA, the CDR3 is TGTGCCAGCAGCTTATCAGGGGGCGCAACAGATACGCAGTATTTT. The encoded protein is CASSLSGGATDTQYF.

The gene calls are TRBV7-2 and TRBJ1-2; 8 nucleotides align to TRBD1. This CDR3 is 15 amino acids long. Per the germline V gene, CDR1 is SGHTA and CDR2 is FQGNSA. V dropped 4 bases and J dropped 8; count of bases not matched to a gene: 12. CDR3 region: CASSSDRGLSSGYTF. DNA for the CDR3: TGTGCCAGCAGCTCAGACAGGGGTTTGTCCAGCGGCTACACCTTC.

This chain joins TRBV27 and TRBJ1-1; no reliable D call. Trimming stripped 4 bases from V and 0 bases from J, with 12 bases between. This CDR3 region has 15 residues. The V gene's germline CDR1 is MNHEY and CDR2 SMNVEV (reference sequence). The CDR3 nucleotides read TGTGCCAGCAGTTCTTTTCTGAGCATGAACACTGAAGCTTTCTTT. Its translation: CASSSFLSMNTEAFF.

The V gene is TRBV27, the J gene TRBJ2-1; 8 bases match TRBD1. V shed 1 base, J shed 2 bases, and the junction held 10 bases outside the gene matches. The CDR3 loop spans 18 amino acids. CDR1 and CDR2 (germline): MNHEY, SMNVEV (reference sequence). The DNA for the CDR3 is TGTGCCAGCAGTTTATTGTCTGAGGGCAGGGGGCCCTACAATGAGCAGTTCTTC. Its protein is CASSLLSEGRGPYNEQFF.

The rearrangement uses TRBV5-6 and TRBJ1-1, with unresolved D. Looked up from germline, CDR1 is SGHDT and CDR2 is YYEEEE. V was pared by 4 bases and J by 0 bases, with 13 bases between. This CDR3 is built from 15 residues. CDR3: CASSESTGMNTEAFF. DNA for the CDR3: TGTGCCAGCAGCGAGTCAACGGGGATGAACACTGAAGCTTTCTTT.

The chain uses TRBV19 and TRBJ2-7, with TRBD2 matching over 14 bases. Germline V gene lookup returns CDR1 LNHDA and CDR2 SQIVND (reference sequence). The J segment lost 0 bases and the V segment lost 6 bases, leaving 10 bases of the junction unmatched. This CDR3 is 18 amino acids long. CDR3 bases: TGTGCCAGTAGCCGAACCGGGACTAGCGGGAGTAGCTCCTACGAGCAGTACTTC. Translating gives CASSRTGTSGSSSYEQYF.

The chain combines TRBV7-9 with TRBJ1-1; 12 bases are a match to TRBD1. The CDR3 contains 14 residues. Trimming at V came to 5 bases and at J to 7 bases, leaving 5 bases not matched to a gene. Germline lookup yields CDR1 SEHNR and CDR2 FQNEAQ (reference sequence). CDR3 loop: CASSPGQGAGEAFF. The CDR3 DNA is TGTGCCAGCAGCCCGGGACAGGGGGCGGGTGAAGCTTTCTTT.

This sequence joins TRBV6-5 and TRBJ1-3; TRBD1 matches at 9 bases. Germline CDR1 MNHEY, CDR2 SVGAGI. V trimming: 8 bases; J trimming: 0 bases; junction bases outside the gene matches: 5. The CDR3 has 15 amino acids. In DNA form, the CDR3 reads TGTGCCAGCCAAGGGACAGGGTTCTCTGGAAACACCATATATTTT. Translating it yields CASQGTGFSGNTIYF.

The V call is TRBV7-6, the J call TRBJ2-2, with 7 bases that match TRBD2. Trimming at V came to 2 bases and at J to 3 bases, leaving 3 bases not matched to a gene. Looked up from germline, CDR1 is SGHVS and CDR2 is FNYEAQ. CDR3 size: 15 residues. CDR3 region: CASSLTAGDTGELFF. The CDR3, as DNA: TGTGCCAGCAGCTTAACGGCGGGGGACACCGGGGAGCTGTTTTTT.